This TCR beta chain was captured in a study of blood T cell repertoires in COVID-19. Only in-frame clones appear in the TCRdb table, and some are missing; sequencing was by immunoSEQ multiplex PCR. In the table there are roughly 18,000 clones, around 89% of which are singletons. Germline CDR1 and CDR2: SQVTM and ANQGSEA. CDR3 length: 12 residues. With 3 bases removed from V and 4 bases from J, the gap between germline ends came to 9 bases. The source material was peripheral blood. The sequence came from a woman aged 55-69 years with active COVID-19. This rearrangement joins TRBV29-1 to TRBJ2-5, with a weak D call TRBD2 (5 bases). Here the CDR3 reads CSVEAGVETQYF. CDR3 sequence (DNA): TGCAGCGTTGAGGCCGGGGTAGAGACCCAGTACTTC.